This T cell receptor (beta chain) was recovered during a study of shared T cell receptors in the human thymus. Libraries were prepared by immunoSEQ multiplex PCR; TCRdb keeps only in-frame clonotypes and omits some of them. The table has hundreds of thousands of clones, around 87% seen once. CDR3 length: 18 residues. The V gene lost 2 bases and the J gene lost 8 bases, with 27 bases spanning the gap. Germline V CDR1 and CDR2: MNHNS, SASEGT. The data also belong to a second study, concerning human thymus T cells.

The rearrangement links TRBV6-1 to TRBJ1-1; D call uncertain. This TCR was sampled from a boy under three years old with a congenital heart defect. Material for sequencing was thymocytes. CDR3 in DNA: TGTGCCAGCAGTGAATTTGGTGCCTCGGGAGCCAACTACGTCGAAGCTTTCTTT. It yields the protein CASSEFGASGANYVEAFF.